This is a list of T cell receptor beta chains from one sample in a study of spatial heterogeneity in lung cancer. TCRdb reanalysed the 5' RACE reads using MiXCR and keeps one entry per CDR3 protein. The sample consists of 2,500 to 3,500 distinct CDR3 sequences, about 7% of them appearing once. The specimen comprised normal lung tissue next to the tumor, sampled at surgery. The receptors stem from a male donor with early-stage non-small cell lung cancer. Both conserved end residues are part of each CDR3. D genes are given only for firm matches. Size is stated for part of the rows, as once, few or many counts, or as a class when the clone is expanded.

TRBD1 medium-sized TRBJ2-3 TRBV4-1 TGCGCCAGCAGCACCCCCTCGCGTGGACAGGGGGCTGATAGAGATACGCAGTATTTT CASSTPSRGQGADRDTQYF
- medium-sized TRBJ2-6 TRBV12-2 TGTGCAAGTCGCTTAGTTCCCCCTCTGTGGGCCAACGTCCTGACTTTC CASRLVPPLWANVLTF
- many TRBJ2-7 TRBV7-2 TGTGCCAGCAGCTTGAGGGGTAGGGACGAGCAGTACTTC CASSLRGRDEQYF
- - TRBJ1-1 TRBV3-1 TGTGCCAGCAGCCCGTCCAGGAGGTCGGGCACTGAAGCTTTCTTT CASSPSRRSGTEAFF
TRBD2 medium-sized TRBJ2-7 TRBV6-1 TGTGCCAGCAGTGTAGGGACTAACTACGAGCAGTACTTC CASSVGTNYEQYF
TRBD1 few TRBJ2-7 TRBV6-5 TGTGCCAGCAGTTACCCCGGACAGGGAAACTACGAGCAGTACTTC CASSYPGQGNYEQYF
- medium-sized TRBJ2-5 TRBV7-7 TGTGCTAGCAGCCAAGGCGGGGGCATGGAGACCCAGTACTTC CASSQGGGMETQYF
- medium-sized TRBJ1-3 TRBV29-1 TGCAGCGTTGGATTATCTGGAAACACCATATATTTT CSVGLSGNTIYF
- - TRBJ1-1 TRBV7-2 TGTGCCAGCAGCACCGGGAGAGGGTTTTTGGCTTTCTTT CASSTGRGFLAFF
TRBD2 medium-sized TRBJ2-3 TRBV11-1 TGTGCCAGCAGCTCCTGGACTAGCGGGACAGATACGCAGTATTTT CASSSWTSGTDTQYF
TRBD2 medium-sized TRBJ2-1 TRBV5-1 TGCGCCAGCAGCTTGTCCCTAGCGGGGGGTCGGGATGAGCAGTTCTTC CASSLSLAGGRDEQFF
- - TRBJ2-7 TRBV27 TGTGCCGGCAGTGAACAGGGTTACGAGCAGTACTTC CAGSEQGYEQYF
TRBD1 - TRBJ2-7 TRBV10-3 TGTGCCATCAGTGGTGGGACAGGGACCCACGAGCAGTACTTC CAISGGTGTHEQYF
- medium-sized TRBJ2-1 TRBV20-1 TGCAGTGCGGAAGACGCTTCCTCCTACAATGAGCAGTTCTTC CSAEDASSYNEQFF
TRBD2 once TRBJ2-7 TRBV28 TGTGCCAGTTTCCCCACTAGCGAGACCTACGAGCAGTACTTC CASFPTSETYEQYF
- medium-sized TRBJ2-7 TRBV11-1 TGTGCCAGCAGCTTCAGTAGGGTGGACTACGAGCAGTACTTC CASSFSRVDYEQYF
- medium-sized TRBJ2-2 TRBV20-1 TGCAGTGCTAGGAACACCGGGGAGCTGTTTTTT CSARNTGELFF
TRBD1 few TRBJ1-1 TRBV7-2 TGTGCCAGCAGCTTAGACGGGACAGGGGAGACTGAAGCTTTCTTT CASSLDGTGETEAFF
TRBD2 medium-sized TRBJ2-7 TRBV19 TGTGCCAGTAGTATGCGGCTAGCGGGGGACTCCTACGAGCAGTACTTC CASSMRLAGDSYEQYF
- few TRBJ2-5 TRBV5-6 TGTGCCAGCAGCTTCCCCGGGCCCGAGACCCAGTACTTC CASSFPGPETQYF
- - TRBJ2-7 TRBV27 TGTGCCAGCAGTTTAGACGAAGCGCGCTACGAGCAGTACTTC CASSLDEARYEQYF
TRBD1 many TRBJ2-1 TRBV4-1 TGCGCCAGCAGCCTAAGACAGGGCTCGAGCAATGAGCAGTTCTTC CASSLRQGSSNEQFF
- medium-sized TRBJ2-2 TRBV7-9 TGTGCCAGCAGCACAGGGTCCGGGGAGCTGTTTTTT CASSTGSGELFF
- medium-sized TRBJ1-2 TRBV27 TGTGCCAGCAGCCCTTATGGAGCTAACAACTATGGCTACACCTTC CASSPYGANNYGYTF
- many TRBJ2-5 TRBV7-2 TGTGCCAGCAGCTTTCAAGAGACCCAGTACTTC CASSFQETQYF
TRBD2 medium-sized TRBJ2-3 TRBV10-3 TGTGCCAGTGGACTAGCGGGAATGGGAGATACGCAGTATTTT CASGLAGMGDTQYF
- many TRBJ2-3 TRBV6-4 TGTGCCAGCAGTGAGGGACGAACAGATACGCAGTATTTT CASSEGRTDTQYF